Sequencing of this T cell receptor (beta chain) was carried out in a study of T-cell reconstitution after alpha-beta-depleted transplantation in children. There are many counts of this clonotype. Germline CDR1 reads DFQATT; CDR2 reads SNEGSKA (reference sequence). This CDR3 is 13 amino acids long. With 5 bases clipped from V and 5 bases from J, the junction kept 7 bases outside the gene matches. Unique molecular identifiers were used in preparing the TCRbeta library. A single record per CDR3 protein comes from TCRdb applying MiXCR to the PCR reads. Of about 350,000 distinct CDR3 sequences in the sample, approximately 12% are singletons; the top ten hold approximately 4.2%.

This chain joins TRBV20-1 and TRBJ2-3, with TRBD1 identical over 7 bases. Here the sequenced sample was PBMCs, taken from the stem cell graft. This receptor was obtained from a human donor who donated a stem cell graft to a child with Fanconi anemia. CDR3 protein: CSAFPTGQDTQYF. CDR3 DNA sequence: TGCAGTGCTTTCCCGACAGGGCAAGATACGCAGTATTTT.